The rows below give T cell receptor beta chains drawn from one sample of a study of OX40 agonist ivuxolimab in advanced cancers. Profiling relied on immunoSEQ multiplex PCR, and the TCRdb table lists in-frame clones only, not all of them. The sample shows about 74,000 clones, about 83% of them seen only once. Sequences were derived from CD4+ or CD8+ T cells sorted from blood, sampled in a trial of the OX40 agonist ivuxolimab. Source of these receptors: an adult with an advanced solid tumor such as melanoma, head and neck, liver or kidney cancer. The CDR3 runs from the conserved cysteine through the conserved F or W. D genes are given only for firm matches. Not every row has a clone size; where given, it reads once, few, many or a size class.

D	J	V	size	CDR3	DNA
NA	TRBJ1-5	TRBV7-2	NA	CASRTGSNQPQHF	TGTGCCAGCCGGACCGGGAGCAATCAGCCCCAGCATTTT
NA	TRBJ1-1	TRBV7-8	NA	CASSVQGRYTEAFF	TGTGCCAGCAGCGTACAGGGTCGATACACTGAAGCTTTCTTT
NA	TRBJ2-7	TRBV7-2	NA	CASSRLSSSYEQYF	TGTGCCAGCAGCCGCTTATCAAGCTCCTACGAGCAGTACTTC
NA	TRBJ1-1	TRBV7-8	once	CASSPMSQGTALNTEAFF	TGTGCCAGCAGCCCCATGTCCCAGGGAACGGCCTTAAACACTGAAGCTTTCTTT
NA	TRBJ1-2	TRBV5-1	NA	CASSAALSQWDYGYTF	TGCGCCAGCAGCGCCGCGCTGAGCCAGTGGGATTATGGCTACACCTTC
NA	TRBJ1-1	TRBV5-4	NA	CASSWGLNTEAFF	TGTGCCAGCAGCTGGGGACTCAACACTGAAGCTTTCTTT
NA	TRBJ1-1	TRBV6-6	once	CASSSGGEVTEAFF	TGTGCCAGCAGTTCCGGGGGCGAGGTCACTGAAGCTTTCTTT
NA	TRBJ1-5	TRBV5-8	NA	CASTVPGAYNQPQHF	TGTGCCAGCACCGTGCCGGGGGCGTATAATCAGCCCCAGCATTTT
TRBD2	TRBJ2-1	TRBV7-8	NA	CASSLYIAGGYNEQFF	TGTGCCAGCAGCTTATATATAGCGGGAGGGTACAATGAGCAGTTCTTC
NA	TRBJ1-2	TRBV5-1	NA	CASSRILGDGYTF	TGCGCCAGCAGCCGCATTTTGGGTGATGGCTACACCTTC
TRBD1	TRBJ1-5	TRBV10-3	NA	CAISDQGVDQPQHF	TGTGCCATCAGTGACCAGGGGGTAGATCAGCCCCAGCATTTT
TRBD1	TRBJ1-2	TRBV4-2	few	CASSDRGNYGYTF	TGTGCCAGCTCTGACAGGGGGAACTATGGCTACACCTTC
NA	TRBJ1-1	TRBV7-2	few	CASSLGPGNTEAFF	TGTGCCAGCAGCTTAGGGCCAGGGAACACTGAAGCTTTCTTT
NA	TRBJ1-2	TRBV27	NA	CASSLSGLFYGYTF	TGTGCCAGCAGTTTGTCAGGGCTTTTCTATGGCTACACCTTC
TRBD2	TRBJ2-7	TRBV7-8	once	CASSLTSGGHLPLVQYF	TGTGCCAGCAGCTTAACTAGCGGGGGGCACCTCCCCTTGGTGCAGTACTTC